The 29 T cell receptor beta chains listed next were all sequenced from one sample in a study of blood T cells in healthy people across ages. Next came a second PCR, run for about 7 to 12 cycles, which used a sample-barcoded 5' primer along with a J-beta primer mix. Each CDR3 protein gets one entry after TCRdb re-called the 5' RACE reads with MiXCR. Of some 640,000 distinct CDR3 sequences detected, approximately 30% appear once; the ten largest clones hold less than 20%. The sample taken for sequencing was blood. The receptors originated from an elderly woman in good health.

This clonotype occurred many times. The chain links TRBV7-9 to TRBJ1-1; D might be TRBD1 (6 bases). CDR1 and CDR2 from the germline V gene are SEHNR and FQNEAQ (reference sequence). The CDR3 is made up of 15 amino acids. V lost 5 bases and J 0 bases, leaving 13 bases between the germline ends. The CDR3 DNA sequence: TGTGCCAGCAGCGAGCCGGGACAAATGAACACTGAAGCTTTCTTT. It yields the protein CASSEPGQMNTEAFF.

Regarding this clonotype: A much larger clone is a single base away; this may be a read error. This chain uses TRBV12-3 or TRBV12-4 with TRBJ2-5; D is possibly TRBD2 (5 bases). The J call may be in error: the DNA end matches TRBJ2-7 better. The CDR3 runs to 14 residues. The CDR3 is CASSLGLRAYEQYF. In DNA, the CDR3 is TGTGCCAGCAGTTTAGGGCTGAGGGCCTACGAGCAGTACTTC.

In this sample, this clonotype turned up many times. This may arise from a read error, as a much more abundant clone is one base away. The chain recombines TRBV20-1 with TRBJ2-7; D not certain. The CDR3 runs 11 residues. The germline CDR1 and CDR2 sequences are DFQATT and SNEGSKA (reference sequence). Trimming removed 6 bases from V and 7 bases from J, with 13 bases in between. CDR3 bases: TGCAGTGCCAAGCACCTCGCTGAGCAGTACTTC. Translated: CSAKHLAEQYF.

As for this clonotype: A single base separates this from a much larger clone, so it may be a read error. V usage is TRBV7-9 and J usage is TRBJ1-6; D is unclear. The CDR3 length is 13 residues. The germline CDR1 and CDR2 sequences are SEHNR and FQNEAQ (reference sequence). The V end lost 5 bases, the J end lost 11 bases, and 13 bases lay between the germline ends. The CDR3 coding sequence is TGTGCCAGCAGCGGCGCGCAGCATCCACCCCTCCACTTT. Encoded protein: CASSGAQHPPLHF.

This clonotype was seen only once. This could be a read error, since a much larger clone is one nucleotide away. V and J are TRBV4-2 and TRBJ2-7; D call uncertain. The CDR3 has 14 amino acids. The V gene lost 0 bases and the J gene lost 7 bases, with 13 bases spanning the gap. Germline CDR1 reads LGHNA; CDR2 reads YNFKEQ. The CDR3 DNA follows: TGTGCCAGCAGCCAAGATAGGCAGTATAATGAGCAGTACTTC. Translated: CASSQDRQYNEQYF.

This clonotype was observed a handful of times. V gene TRBV19 combines with J gene TRBJ1-1, with 7 bases that match TRBD1. The CDR3 consists of 14 residues. The germline CDR1 and CDR2 sequences are LNHDA and SQIVND (reference sequence). J lost 7 bases, V lost 7 bases, and 12 bases had no gene match. The CDR3 protein is CASTSGGGGNEAFF. The CDR3 DNA reads as TGTGCCAGTACCTCAGGGGGAGGGGGCAATGAAGCTTTCTTT. The whole variable domain, remainder taken from reference TRBV19 and TRBJ1-1, is DGGITQSPKYLFRKEGQNVTLSCEQNLNHDAMYWYRQDPGQGLRLIYYSQIVNDFQKGDIAEGYSVSREKKESFPLTVTSAQKNPTAFYLCASTSGGGGNEAFFGQGTRLTVV.

This clonotype occurred once. V usage is TRBV29-1 and J usage is TRBJ1-1, with 11 bases fitting TRBD1. This CDR3 comprises 13 residues. CDR1 and CDR2 (germline): SQVTM, ANQGSEA. The CDR3: CRGTGGMDTEAFF. CDR3 nucleotide sequence: TGCAGGGGGACAGGGGGTATGGACACTGAAGCTTTCTTT. Full variable domain (rest looked up from reference TRBV29-1 and TRBJ1-1): SAVISQKPSRDICQRGTSLTIQCQVDSQVTMMFWYRQQPGQSLTLIATANQGSEATYESGFVIDKFPISRPNLTFSTLTVSNMSPEDSSIYLCRGTGGMDTEAFFGQGTRLTVV.

This chain links TRBV5-1 with TRBJ2-1; 12 nucleotides line up with TRBD2. CDR3 length: 16 residues. V was clipped by 2 bases and J by 8 bases; unmatched bases: 8. CDR1 and CDR2 from the germline V gene are SGHRS and YFSETQ. The CDR3 is CASSFLTSGSGHEQFF. The CDR3 region has the DNA TGCGCCAGCAGCTTCCTGACTAGCGGGAGCGGGCATGAGCAGTTCTTC.

CDR3 sequence reads: CASSGEGLGSQHF. CDR3 DNA sequence: TGTGCCAGCTCGGGGGAGGGTCTGGGGTCCCAGCATTTT. This chain connects TRBV5-5 to TRBJ1-5; TRBD1 is a possible D gene (5 bases). This CDR3 is 13 amino acids long. The V gene lost 7 bases and the J gene lost 11 bases, with 19 bases spanning the gap. Looked up from germline, CDR1 is SGHKS and CDR2 is YYEKEE (reference sequence).

Ten or more counts support this clonotype. The CDR3 loop is CTSSQGGIAGGLLNEQFF. The DNA of the CDR3 is TGCACCAGCAGCCAAGGAGGCATTGCGGGGGGGCTATTGAATGAGCAGTTCTTC. This sequence joins TRBV1 and TRBJ2-1; the table's TRBD2 call for D was not verified on the DNA. TRBV1 is a documented pseudogene. The length of the CDR3 is 18 residues.

To note about this clonotype: A much more abundant neighbour one base away suggests this may be a read error. J is TRBJ2-1 and V is TRBV18; no definite D call. There are 12 residues in the CDR3. CDR1 is KGHSH and CDR2 is LQKENI in the germline V gene. The V end lost 4 bases, the J end lost 8 bases, and 9 bases lay between the germline ends. This CDR3 reads CASSLYLDEQFF. The CDR3 region has the DNA TGTGCCAGCTCACTATACCTTGATGAGCAGTTCTTC.

In this sample, this clonotype turned up a few times. With a much larger clone just one base away, this may be a read error. This chain uses TRBV3-1 with TRBJ2-1, with TRBD2 matching 11 bases. V gave up 1 base and J gave up 7 bases; unmatched junction bases: 6. The CDR3 runs 16 residues. From germline, CDR1 is LGHDT and CDR2 YNNKEL (reference sequence). In DNA, the CDR3 is TGTGCCAGCAGCCAAGGTAGCGGGGGGGCCTGGAATGAGCAGTTCTTC. The encoded protein is CASSQGSGGAWNEQFF.

This clonotype was found many times. The CDR3 nucleotides are TGTGCCAGCAGGAATTCGGAGAGCTCCTACGAGCAGTACTTC. It translates to CASRNSESSYEQYF. The J gene is TRBJ2-7, the V gene TRBV21-1. TRBV21-1 corresponds to a pseudogene. There are 14 residues in the CDR3.

This clonotype has ten or more counts. The genes are TRBV29-1 and TRBJ1-2; 7 nucleotides agree with TRBD1. J gave up 4 bases and V 4 bases, and 6 bases lay outside the gene matches. The germline CDR1 and CDR2 sequences are SQVTM and ANQGSEA. The CDR3 covers 13 residues. The CDR3, as DNA: TGCAGCGTTGGACAGGGATATAGCTATGGCTACACCTTC. It yields the protein CSVGQGYSYGYTF. The entire variable domain, with the rest obtained from reference TRBV29-1 and TRBJ1-2, is as follows: SAVISQKPSRDICQRGTSLTIQCQVDSQVTMMFWYRQQPGQSLTLIATANQGSEATYESGFVIDKFPISRPNLTFSTLTVSNMSPEDSSIYLCSVGQGYSYGYTFGSGTRLTVV.

The chain employs TRBV28 and TRBJ2-6, with D uncertain. CDR1 is MDHEN, CDR2 SYDVKM, per germline. V lost 5 bases and J 2 bases, leaving 10 bases between the germline ends. The CDR3 spans 15 residues. CDR3 protein: CASSKEGTGANVLTF. The CDR3 DNA is TGTGCCAGCAGTAAGGAAGGGACTGGGGCCAACGTCCTGACTTTC. The full variable domain, its missing parts supplied by reference TRBV28 and TRBJ2-6, is DVKVTQSSRYLVKRTGEKVFLECVQDMDHENMFWYRQDPGLGLRLIYFSYDVKMKEKGDIPEGYSVSREKKERFSLILESASTNQTSMYLCASSKEGTGANVLTFGAGSRLTVL.

The J gene is TRBJ1-1, the V gene TRBV9, with TRBD1 matching 7 bases. V was clipped by 3 bases and J by 4 bases; unmatched bases: 6. This CDR3 comprises 14 residues. The germline CDR1 and CDR2 sequences are SGDLS and YYNGEE. The CDR3 spells CASSARQGGTEAFF. The CDR3 nucleotides are TGTGCCAGCAGCGCTCGACAGGGCGGCACTGAAGCTTTCTTT. The whole variable domain, remainder taken from reference TRBV9 and TRBJ1-1, is DSGVTQTPKHLITATGQRVTLRCSPRSGDLSVYWYQQSLDQGLQFLIQYYNGEERAKGNILERFSAQQFPDLHSELNLSSLELGDSALYFCASSARQGGTEAFFGQGTRLTVV.

This clonotype was recorded many times. The rearrangement links TRBV29-1 to TRBJ1-5; D uncertain. Germline V gives CDR1 SQVTM, CDR2 ANQGSEA. V gave up 6 bases and J gave up 2 bases, with 17 bases separating them. This CDR3 has 15 amino acids. CDR3 in amino acids: CSVPSEGGGNQPQHF. The CDR3 bases are TGCAGCGTCCCCAGTGAGGGCGGTGGCAATCAGCCCCAGCATTTT.

The J gene is TRBJ1-5, the V gene TRBV12-3 or TRBV12-4; the match to TRBD1 covers 10 bases. The junction had 12 bases not matched to a gene; V was cut back by 6 bases and J by 7 bases. The CDR3 sequence is 16 residues long. The DNA for the CDR3 is TGTGCCAGCAGCAACAACAGACAGGGGGCAAGGCAGCCCCAGCATTTT. Translated, it gives CASSNNRQGARQPQHF.

The sample holds many counts of this clonotype. V is TRBV7-9 and J is TRBJ2-1; D is perhaps TRBD1 (5 bases). V lost 1 base and J 6 bases, leaving 25 bases between the germline ends. Germline V gene lookup returns CDR1 SEHNR and CDR2 FQNEAQ (reference sequence). The CDR3 is 19 residues long. The CDR3 is CASSLGRIGALEGRNEQFF. The CDR3 region has the DNA TGTGCCAGCAGCTTAGGGCGGATTGGGGCTCTAGAAGGCCGCAATGAGCAGTTCTTC.

Comment on this clonotype: This may stem from a read error, because a much larger clone lies one nucleotide away. The chain joins TRBV2 to TRBJ2-5; D possibly corresponds to TRBD2 (6 bases). The V gene lost 3 bases and the J gene lost 4 bases, with 9 bases spanning the gap. The CDR3 consists of 13 residues. CDR1 is SNHLY and CDR2 is FYNNEI in the germline V gene. The CDR3 nucleotides read TGTGCCAGCAGTGATCCCGGGGGAGAGACCCAGTACTTC. Protein: CASSDPGGETQYF.

This chain connects TRBV5-1 to TRBJ2-5; D is unclear. Germline V gene lookup returns CDR1 SGHRS and CDR2 YFSETQ. Trimming stripped 7 bases from V and 0 bases from J, with 10 bases between. The CDR3 runs 13 residues. CDR3: CASHMKYQETQYF. The DNA for the CDR3 is TGCGCCAGCCATATGAAGTACCAAGAGACCCAGTACTTC.

About this clonotype: This clone may be a read error of a much larger clone one base away. Written as DNA, the CDR3 is TGTGCCAGCAGCTTACAAGCCTCCCAGGGGGCTGGGGCCAACGTCCTGACTTTC. It codes for CASSLQASQGAGANVLTF. The chain carries TRBV7-8 and TRBJ2-6; 7 positions match TRBD1. The CDR3 contains 18 residues. Germline V gives CDR1 SGHVS, CDR2 FQNEAQ. V was pared by 2 bases and J by 2 bases, with 9 bases of the junction left unmatched.

This chain uses TRBV18 with TRBJ1-1; D not certain. The CDR3 extends over 15 amino acids. Trimming removed 1 base at V and 4 bases at J, with 13 bases between. From germline, CDR1 is KGHSH and CDR2 LQKENI. The CDR3 DNA reads as TGTGCCAGCTCACCACGGCCGGGTTCTTCCACTGAAGCTTTCTTT. Its translation is CASSPRPGSSTEAFF. Complete variable domain (other parts from reference TRBV18 and TRBJ1-1): NAGVMQNPRHLVRRRGQEARLRCSPMKGHSHVYWYRQLPEEGLKFMVYLQKENIIDESGMPKERFSAEFPKEGPSILRIQQVVRGDSAAYFCASSPRPGSSTEAFFGQGTRLTVV.

This clonotype was seen ten or more times. J is TRBJ2-5 and V is TRBV11-2, with TRBD1 matching 11 bases. This CDR3 comprises 16 residues. Germline V gene lookup returns CDR1 SGHAT and CDR2 FQNNGV. The J segment lost 5 bases and the V segment lost 4 bases, leaving 9 bases of the junction unmatched. CDR3 sequence (DNA): TGTGCCAGCAGCTATCTGGGGACAGGGGGTTTGGAGACCCAGTACTTC. This translates into CASSYLGTGGLETQYF.

Concerning this clonotype itself: It may be a read error: a sequence one base away is much more abundant. The chain uses TRBV20-1 and TRBJ2-7; D call uncertain. This CDR3 has 14 residues. V was cut by 0 bases and J by 6 bases, with 15 bases left in between. CDR1 DFQATT and CDR2 SNEGSKA come from the germline V gene (reference sequence). This CDR3 reads CSARDEWAVAEQYF. As DNA, the CDR3 is TGCAGTGCTAGAGATGAATGGGCAGTAGCCGAGCAGTACTTC.

This chain connects TRBV6-1 to TRBJ2-7; no reliable D call. Germline V CDR1 and CDR2: MNHNS, SASEGT. Trimming pared 10 bases from V and 0 bases from J, leaving 16 bases between. This CDR3 spans 14 amino acids. As DNA, the CDR3 is TGTGCCACTTCCTCGGACGCAGCCTCCTACGAGCAGTACTTC. It yields the protein CATSSDAASYEQYF.

The V and J genes are TRBV10-3 and TRBJ2-2, with 7 bases lining up with TRBD1. This CDR3 contains 15 residues. Germline lookup yields CDR1 ENHRY and CDR2 SYGVKD. Trimming removed 7 bases from V and 3 bases from J; junction bases left unmatched: 8. The CDR3 protein is CAITPTGSDTGELFF. The CDR3 DNA reads as TGTGCCATCACCCCGACAGGGTCCGACACCGGGGAGCTGTTTTTT.

V is TRBV7-8 and J is TRBJ2-4; perhaps TRBD2 as D (6 bases). The J call is uncertain, as TRBJ2-7 better fits the DNA end. Germline V gene data show CDR1 as SGHVS and CDR2 as FQNEAQ. The CDR3 contains 15 residues. The CDR3 is CASSLFGGTGYEQYF. DNA for the CDR3: TGTGCCAGCAGCTTATTCGGAGGGACCGGCTACGAGCAGTACTTC.

This clonotype has just a few counts. A much larger clone sits a single nucleotide away, making a read error possible. V and J are TRBV10-3 and TRBJ1-2; 8 bases agree with TRBD1. Germline-derived CDR1 and CDR2 are ENHRY and SYGVKD. The CDR3 runs 13 residues. After removal of 6 bases from V and 4 bases from J, the junction contained 4 bases not matched to a gene. The CDR3 protein is CAIRGQESYGYTF. Here the CDR3 DNA reads TGTGCCATCAGGGGACAGGAGTCCTATGGCTACACCTTC.